The clone carrying this T cell receptor (beta chain) was seen many times. The data belong to a study of T-cell reconstitution after alpha-beta-depleted transplantation in children. Preparation of the TCRbeta library involved a method that used unique molecular identifiers. TCRdb re-called the PCR reads with MiXCR, one entry per CDR3 protein. The sample has over 550,000 distinct CDR3 sequences, about 11% seen once. V was cut by 5 bases and J by 7 bases, with 11 bases left in between. CDR1 is SEHNR, CDR2 FQNEAQ, per germline (reference sequence). The CDR3 has 13 residues. The origin of this receptor is a human donor who donated a stem cell graft to a child with acute myeloid leukemia. The chain recombines TRBV7-9 with TRBJ2-2; a weak D match, TRBD2 (6 bases). The sample in question was PBMCs from the stem cell graft donor, obtained from the stem cell graft. The CDR3 coding sequence is TGTGCCAGCAGCGCCCGGGGGATCGGGGAGCTGTTTTTT. It codes for CASSARGIGELFF.